The 27 T cell receptor beta chains below all came from one sample that was sequenced in a study of cytomegalovirus exposure and HLA in healthy donors. The PCR employed 60 Vbeta primers together with 13 Jbeta primers. TCRdb's copy holds only in-frame clones and misses some; the assay was immunoSEQ multiplex PCR. This repertoire shows around 150,000 clones, 70% to 80% found once; its top ten account for 3.5%. The sequencing sample was made of PBMCs. The origin of the receptors is a human donor in good health.

The rearrangement links TRBV14 to TRBJ1-1, with D unresolved. V lost 1 base, J lost 8 bases, and 20 bases lay in between. Germline V gene lookup returns CDR1 SGHDN and CDR2 FVKESK. There are 16 residues in the CDR3. CDR3 in amino acids: CASSQAGELTGLEAFF. CDR3 sequence (DNA): TGTGCCAGCAGCCAAGCTGGGGAACTCACGGGATTAGAAGCTTTCTTT.

The chain uses TRBV27 and TRBJ1-2; 7 bases align to TRBD1. This CDR3 region has 15 residues. The trim removed 0 bases at V and 4 bases at J, leaving 5 bases unmatched. Germline values: CDR1 MNHEY, CDR2 SMNVEV (reference sequence). The CDR3: CASSLSVDRSYGYTF. The CDR3 DNA reads TGTGCCAGCAGTTTATCGGTGGACAGGTCCTATGGCTACACCTTC.

This chain connects TRBV5-4 to TRBJ1-1; D possibly corresponds to TRBD1 (6 bases). Per germline, CDR1 SGHNT and CDR2 YYREEE (reference sequence). This CDR3 contains 16 residues. Deletions cut 4 bases from V and 3 bases from J, with 19 bases between. CDR3 region: CASSELQGSAYTEAFF. CDR3 sequence (DNA): TGTGCCAGCAGCGAATTACAGGGTAGTGCGTACACTGAAGCTTTCTTT.

This sequence joins TRBV10-3 and TRBJ1-2, with D perhaps matching TRBD1 (6 bases). Trimming pared 3 bases from V and 4 bases from J, leaving 12 bases between. Per germline, CDR1 ENHRY and CDR2 SYGVKD. This CDR3 comprises 14 residues. The DNA of the CDR3 is TGTGCCATCAGTGATACAGGGTTATCCTATGGCTACACCTTC. Its protein is CAISDTGLSYGYTF.

This clone came up once. This chain uses TRBV7-9 with TRBJ1-6; D remains ambiguous. The germline V gene has CDR1 SEHNR and CDR2 FQNEAQ (reference sequence). CDR3 length: 14 amino acids. The germline V and J ends were trimmed by 1 base and 5 bases, with 6 bases remaining between them. The CDR3: CASSLDTHNSPLHF. CDR3 nucleotides: TGTGCCAGCAGCTTAGACACCCATAATTCACCCCTCCACTTT. The variable domain in full, completed from reference TRBV7-9 and TRBJ1-6, reads DTGVSQNPRHKITKRGQNVTFRCDPISEHNRLYWYRQTLGQGPEFLTYFQNEAQLEKSRLLSDRFSAERPKGSFSTLEIQRTEQGDSAMYLCASSLDTHNSPLHFGNGTRLTVT.

The J gene is TRBJ1-1, the V gene TRBV29-1; 7 nucleotides agree with TRBD1. The V gene's germline CDR1 is SQVTM and CDR2 ANQGSEA. V lost 2 bases to trimming and J lost 3 bases; unmatched junction nucleotides: 6. The CDR3 extends over 14 amino acids. The CDR3 DNA reads as TGCAGCGTTGAAATGGGCAGGGGGGACACTGAAGCTTTCTTT. Translated: CSVEMGRGDTEAFF. Full variable domain (remainder filled in from reference TRBV29-1 and TRBJ1-1): SAVISQKPSRDICQRGTSLTIQCQVDSQVTMMFWYRQQPGQSLTLIATANQGSEATYESGFVIDKFPISRPNLTFSTLTVSNMSPEDSSIYLCSVEMGRGDTEAFFGQGTRLTVV.

This clone appeared once. The rearrangement joins TRBV7-9 to TRBJ1-5; D possibly corresponds to TRBD1 (6 bases). Germline V lookup: CDR1 SEHNR, CDR2 FQNEAQ (reference sequence). This CDR3 region has 13 residues. V lost 9 bases to trimming and J lost 0 bases, with 9 bases between them. The CDR3 nucleotides are TGTGCCAGGAACAGGGCTAGCAATCAGCCCCAGCATTTT. Its translation: CARNRASNQPQHF.

This chain connects TRBV5-1 to TRBJ2-1, with 10 bases aligning to TRBD2. V lost 6 bases and J lost 0; bases outside the gene matches: 6. The CDR3 contains 16 residues. CDR1 is SGHRS, CDR2 YFSETQ, per germline. This CDR3 reads CASTLAGGSSYNEQFF. The DNA for the CDR3 is TGCGCCAGCACATTAGCGGGAGGTTCCTCCTACAATGAGCAGTTCTTC.

This rearrangement joins TRBV11-2 to TRBJ2-7, with TRBD2 matching over 10 bases. CDR3 length: 17 amino acids. J gave up 4 bases and V 1 base, and 10 bases lay outside the gene matches. CDR1 is SGHAT, CDR2 FQNNGV, per germline. The CDR3 region is CASSLGPSSGSGYEQYF. The CDR3 region has the DNA TGTGCCAGCAGCTTAGGCCCCTCTAGCGGGAGTGGGTACGAGCAGTACTTC.

This clone was detected a few times. The chain carries TRBV6-5 and TRBJ1-1; D gene ambiguous. Germline values: CDR1 MNHEY, CDR2 SVGAGI. The CDR3 is 13 amino acids. V lost 0 bases and J lost 4, with 6 bases in between. The CDR3 DNA is TGTGCCAGCAGTTACTCCGGGTTCACTGAAGCTTTCTTT. Its translation: CASSYSGFTEAFF.

The chain combines TRBV10-1 with TRBJ2-5; maybe TRBD2 (6 bases). Germline V CDR1 and CDR2: WNHNN, SYGVQD (reference sequence). The CDR3 has 13 residues. V lost 6 bases and J lost 3, with 11 bases in between. The CDR3 nucleotides are TGCGCCAGCAGCACGGACTATGAAGAGACCCAGTACTTC. Protein: CASSTDYEETQYF.

J is TRBJ1-3 and V is TRBV19, with 8 bases lining up with TRBD1. The germline V gene encodes CDR1 LNHDA and CDR2 SQIVND (reference sequence). CDR3 length equals 17 residues. Losses at the gene ends were 7 bases for V and 4 bases for J; bases not matched to a gene: 15. The CDR3 protein is CASTTGGTGQFGNTIYF. DNA of the CDR3: TGTGCCAGTACTACAGGGGGGACAGGACAGTTCGGAAACACCATATATTTT.

This clone was observed a few times. The rearrangement joins TRBV19 to TRBJ1-3; D unresolved. The length of the CDR3 is 17 residues. The germline CDR1 and CDR2 sequences are LNHDA and SQIVND (reference sequence). Trimming shortened V by 4 bases and J by 0 bases, and 16 bases separated the two germline ends. For the CDR3, the DNA is TGTGCCAGTAGTACGGAAACTAAGATGTTCTCTGGAAACACCATATATTTT. Translation gives CASSTETKMFSGNTIYF.

The rearrangement uses TRBV28 and TRBJ2-7; D ambiguous. The CDR3 is 11 amino acids. CDR1 is MDHEN, CDR2 SYDVKM, per germline. Between the trimmed V and J ends, which lost 8 bases and 3 bases, there was a span of 8 bases. CDR3 region: CASQVDYEQYF. Here the CDR3 DNA reads TGTGCCAGCCAGGTCGACTACGAGCAGTACTTC.

The V gene is TRBV7-3, the J gene TRBJ2-5; D is unresolved. The CDR3 extends over 13 amino acids. The germline V and J ends were trimmed by 4 bases and 4 bases, with 10 bases remaining between them. Germline-derived CDR1 and CDR2 are SGHTA and FQGTGA. CDR3 in amino acids: CASSSFPGETQYF. The CDR3 DNA reads as TGTGCCAGCAGCTCCTTCCCCGGAGAGACCCAGTACTTC.

This clone was seen only once. The chain joins TRBV7-2 to TRBJ1-2; the match to TRBD1 covers 8 bases. Trimming removed 10 bases from V and 3 bases from J; junction bases left unmatched: 16. CDR3 length: 16 residues. Germline CDR1 is SGHTA and CDR2 is FQGNSA. The CDR3 sequence: CATTQSRGRVHYGYTF. CDR3 coding DNA: TGTGCCACAACCCAATCCAGGGGGCGCGTTCACTATGGCTACACCTTC.

This chain connects TRBV30 to TRBJ2-7, with TRBD2 matching over 9 bases. V gave up 8 bases and J gave up 2 bases; unmatched junction bases: 10. CDR1 GTSNPN and CDR2 SVGIG come from the germline V gene (reference sequence). This CDR3 has 14 residues. The CDR3 loop reads CAATRAGGTYEQYF. CDR3 bases: TGTGCCGCGACAAGGGCGGGGGGGACCTACGAGCAGTACTTC.

This sequence joins TRBV7-5 and TRBJ1-5; the table's D call, TRBD1, was not checked against the DNA. TRBV7-5 has pseudogene status. The CDR3 is 14 amino acids. The CDR3 here is CVRSLDRHNQPQHF. In nucleotides, the CDR3 is TGTGTCAGAAGCTTAGACAGGCACAATCAGCCCCAGCATTTT.

The rearrangement links TRBV10-2 to TRBJ1-6; weak D call: TRBD1 (5 bases). This CDR3 region has 14 residues. The germline V and J ends were trimmed by 5 bases and 9 bases, with 14 bases remaining between them. The germline V gene has CDR1 WSHSY and CDR2 SAAADI. The CDR3 here is CASSTGSASSPLHF. For the CDR3, the DNA is TGCGCCAGCAGTACAGGTTCTGCGAGTTCACCCCTCCACTTT.

V and J are TRBV7-2 and TRBJ2-3; TRBD2 matches 14 bases. Unmatched junction bases numbered 0, after V lost 0 bases and J lost 4 bases. The CDR3 runs to 16 residues. Germline V lookup: CDR1 SGHTA, CDR2 FQGNSA. In DNA, the CDR3 is TGTGCCAGCAGCTTAGCGGGACTAGCGGGGGCAGATACGCAGTATTTT. Amino acid sequence: CASSLAGLAGADTQYF.

The chain uses TRBV11-2 and TRBJ1-6, with no clear D. V lost 3 bases and J 9 bases, leaving 12 bases between the germline ends. The CDR3 contains 14 residues. Germline CDR1 and CDR2: SGHAT and FQNNGV. CDR3: CASSFGQVLSPLHF. The CDR3 DNA sequence: TGTGCCAGCAGCTTTGGGCAGGTCCTTTCACCCCTCCACTTT.

This chain links TRBV19 with TRBJ2-3; TRBD2 might be the D (6 bases). Deletions cut 4 bases from V and 4 bases from J, with 9 bases between. Germline values: CDR1 LNHDA, CDR2 SQIVND (reference sequence). This CDR3 contains 13 residues. This CDR3 is CASSTASADTQYF. In DNA form, the CDR3 reads TGTGCCAGTAGTACCGCTAGCGCAGATACGCAGTATTTT.

This chain links TRBV7-9 with TRBJ2-7, with 9 bases matching TRBD2. The CDR3 extends over 14 amino acids. CDR1 is SEHNR, CDR2 FQNEAQ, per germline (reference sequence). V dropped 2 bases and J dropped 5; count of bases not matched to a gene: 4. This CDR3 is CASSLWREGNEQYF. In DNA form, the CDR3 reads TGTGCCAGCAGCTTATGGCGGGAGGGCAACGAGCAGTACTTC. The complete variable domain, with remaining parts taken from reference TRBV7-9 and TRBJ2-7, reads DTGVSQNPRHKITKRGQNVTFRCDPISEHNRLYWYRQTLGQGPEFLTYFQNEAQLEKSRLLSDRFSAERPKGSFSTLEIQRTEQGDSAMYLCASSLWREGNEQYFGPGTRLTVT.

This chain links TRBV7-2 with TRBJ1-1; 8 bases line up with TRBD1. The CDR3 is made up of 14 amino acids. V lost 2 bases to trimming and J lost 5 bases; unmatched junction nucleotides: 4. The germline gives CDR1 SGHTA, CDR2 FQGNSA. The CDR3 protein is CASSLSRGQTEAFF. The CDR3 nucleotides are TGTGCCAGCAGCTTAAGCAGGGGGCAAACTGAAGCTTTCTTT.

This chain connects TRBV10-2 to TRBJ2-3, with 11 bases lining up with TRBD2. V shed 6 bases and J 4 bases; nucleotides not matched to a gene: 3. CDR3 size: 14 residues. Per the germline V gene, CDR1 is WSHSY and CDR2 is SAAADI. The CDR3 region is CASRLAGDSDTQYF. In DNA, the CDR3 is TGCGCCAGCAGACTAGCGGGAGACTCAGATACGCAGTATTTT.

V gene TRBV28 combines with J gene TRBJ1-4; 10 bases match TRBD1. From germline, CDR1 is MDHEN and CDR2 SYDVKM. Losses at the gene ends were 3 bases for V and 1 base for J; bases not matched to a gene: 14. The CDR3 consists of 20 residues. CDR3 sequence: CASSLPLRPTGGRTNEKLFF. CDR3 in DNA: TGTGCCAGCAGTTTGCCCCTCCGGCCGACAGGGGGCCGAACTAATGAAAAACTGTTTTTT. Combining the CDR3 with reference TRBV28 and TRBJ1-4 gives the whole variable domain DVKVTQSSRYLVKRTGEKVFLECVQDMDHENMFWYRQDPGLGLRLIYFSYDVKMKEKGDIPEGYSVSREKKERFSLILESASTNQTSMYLCASSLPLRPTGGRTNEKLFFGSGTQLSVL.

This clone was found once. V and J are TRBV6-5 and TRBJ2-1; TRBD1 is a possible D gene (6 bases). V shed 5 bases and J shed 5 bases, with 10 bases lying between them. Looked up from germline, CDR1 is MNHEY and CDR2 is SVGAGI. There are 13 residues in the CDR3. The CDR3 bases are TGTGCCAGCAGTGCCCGACAGGACAATGAGCAGTTCTTC. Its translation: CASSARQDNEQFF.